The 18 T cell receptor beta chains below all came from one sample that was sequenced in a study of cytomegalovirus exposure and HLA in healthy donors. Primers for the PCR totalled 60 Vbeta and 13 Jbeta. Sequencing used immunoSEQ multiplex PCR; TCRdb keeps in-frame clones, though not all of them. This sample has 75,000 to 100,000 clones, with approximately 72% found just once. The sample taken for sequencing was PBMCs. The receptors were gathered from a man aged 18 to 29 in good health and CMV-seropositive.

DNA of the CDR3: TGTGCCAGCAGCGGTCCCGCCGGGTTGGGAGGCACTGAAGCTTTCTTT. Its translation: CASSGPAGLGGTEAFF. The rearrangement links TRBV9 to TRBJ1-1; D remains ambiguous. From germline, CDR1 is SGDLS and CDR2 YYNGEE. CDR3 length equals 16 residues. Between the trimmed V and J ends, which lost 3 bases and 4 bases, there was a span of 19 bases.

This rearrangement joins TRBV14 to TRBJ2-7; D is uncertain. Trimming left V 2 bases short and J 3 bases short, with 8 bases between. Germline V gene lookup returns CDR1 SGHDN and CDR2 FVKESK. The length of the CDR3 is 13 residues. This CDR3 reads CASSQQISYEQYF. DNA for the CDR3: TGTGCCAGCAGCCAACAGATCAGCTACGAGCAGTACTTC.

J is TRBJ2-7 and V is TRBV29-1; 9 nucleotides agree with TRBD1. Germline loops: CDR1 SQVTM, CDR2 ANQGSEA. The CDR3 is 12 amino acids. V gave up 6 bases and J gave up 5 bases; unmatched junction bases: 5. The CDR3 DNA is TGCAGCGTAGGGGGACAGGGAGACGAGCAGTACTTC. Amino acids: CSVGGQGDEQYF.

The chain has TRBV7-9 and TRBJ2-3; D possibly corresponds to TRBD1 (6 bases). Per germline, CDR1 SEHNR and CDR2 FQNEAQ (reference sequence). V was trimmed by 1 base and J by 2 bases, leaving 10 bases between them. CDR3 length: 15 amino acids. In nucleotides, the CDR3 is TGTGCCAGCAGCTTAGAGGGGGTAGCCACAGATACGCAGTATTTT. Its translation: CASSLEGVATDTQYF.

This clone was detected a few times. The rearrangement uses TRBV10-1 and TRBJ1-1; tentative D call: TRBD1 (5 bases). V was pared by 4 bases and J by 1 base, with 7 bases between. Germline loops: CDR1 WNHNN, CDR2 SYGVQD (reference sequence). CDR3 size: 13 residues. The CDR3 sequence is CASSAGGNTEAFF. CDR3 nucleotide sequence: TGCGCCAGCAGTGCCGGGGGGAACACTGAAGCTTTCTTT.

This chain joins TRBV30 and TRBJ1-2; the match to TRBD1 covers 12 bases. The CDR3 runs to 19 residues. The germline V gene has CDR1 GTSNPN and CDR2 SVGIG (reference sequence). The V and J ends lost 5 bases and 2 bases, in that order; junction bases with no gene match: 18. The CDR3 nucleotides read TGTGCCTGGGGAATTCCTCCGGGACAGGGGGCTCAGGGAAACTATGGCTACACCTTC. It specifies CAWGIPPGQGAQGNYGYTF.

The J gene is TRBJ1-6, the V gene TRBV27; D is possibly TRBD1 (6 bases). CDR3 size: 14 residues. CDR1 MNHEY and CDR2 SMNVEV come from the germline V gene (reference sequence). Trimming pared 4 bases from V and 13 bases from J, leaving 17 bases between. The CDR3 nucleotides are TGTGCCAGCAGTTACCGGGACACTCTTAGCCCCCTCCACTTT. Encoded protein: CASSYRDTLSPLHF.

This chain links TRBV30 with TRBJ2-2; 8 positions match TRBD1. Trimming cost V 5 bases and J 5 bases; bases outside gene matches: 7. Germline V gene lookup returns CDR1 GTSNPN and CDR2 SVGIG (reference sequence). CDR3 length: 14 residues. CDR3 loop: CAWGWTGPTGELFF. The CDR3 bases are TGTGCCTGGGGTTGGACAGGGCCTACCGGGGAGCTGTTTTTT.

With regard to this clone: This CDR3 is also generated by other DNA sequences in the sample. This chain connects TRBV7-9 to TRBJ2-7; TRBD1 might be the D (6 bases). Germline CDR1 reads SEHNR; CDR2 reads FQNEAQ (reference sequence). The length of the CDR3 is 14 residues. Trimming removed 4 bases at V and 3 bases at J, with 13 bases between. The chain's CDR3 is CASSSGQGDYEQYF. CDR3 nucleotides: TGTGCCAGCAGCTCGGGACAAGGGGACTACGAGCAGTACTTC.

The rearrangement links TRBV6-1 to TRBJ2-2; perhaps TRBD2 as D (6 bases). Germline V gene data show CDR1 as MNHNS and CDR2 as SASEGT. Trimming took off 4 bases at V and 4 bases at J, with 7 bases between the two ends. The CDR3 is 13 amino acids. The CDR3 nucleotides read TGTGCCAGCAGTGTGCGGGGCACCGGGGAGCTGTTTTTT. This translates into CASSVRGTGELFF.

The V call is TRBV6-1, the J call TRBJ1-2; D is ambiguous. This CDR3 comprises 14 residues. V gave up 0 bases and J gave up 4 bases, with 9 bases separating them. CDR1 and CDR2 from the germline V gene are MNHNS and SASEGT. The CDR3 sequence: CASSEAWTGYGYTF. The CDR3, as DNA: TGTGCCAGCAGTGAAGCGTGGACTGGCTATGGCTACACCTTC.

This chain links TRBV7-9 with TRBJ1-2; TRBD1 is a possible D gene (6 bases). CDR1 and CDR2 from the germline V gene are SEHNR and FQNEAQ (reference sequence). CDR3 length: 13 residues. The ends were cut back, 4 bases at V and 7 bases at J, with 13 bases in the middle. Written as DNA, the CDR3 is TGTGCCAGCAGCTCAACAGGGATCGCTGGCTACACCTTC. Protein product: CASSSTGIAGYTF.

This clone has more than one count but fewer than ten. V usage is TRBV7-9 and J usage is TRBJ2-5, with a possible D match to TRBD1 (5 bases). The CDR3 has 19 residues. Germline V lookup: CDR1 SEHNR, CDR2 FQNEAQ (reference sequence). The V end lost 1 base, the J end lost 1 base, and 22 bases lay between the germline ends. The CDR3 loop reads CASSLEFPLAGQFQETQYF. CDR3 nucleotides: TGTGCCAGCAGCTTAGAATTTCCCCTGGCAGGGCAATTCCAAGAGACCCAGTACTTC. The complete variable domain, with remaining parts taken from reference TRBV7-9 and TRBJ2-5, reads DTGVSQNPRHKITKRGQNVTFRCDPISEHNRLYWYRQTLGQGPEFLTYFQNEAQLEKSRLLSDRFSAERPKGSFSTLEIQRTEQGDSAMYLCASSLEFPLAGQFQETQYFGPGTRLLVL.

The rearrangement joins TRBV2 to TRBJ1-1, with TRBD1 identical over 9 bases. From germline, CDR1 is SNHLY and CDR2 FYNNEI. The CDR3 runs to 15 residues. Unmatched junction bases numbered 6, after V lost 6 bases and J lost 1 base. CDR3 sequence: CASSRTGARNTEAFF. DNA for the CDR3: TGTGCCAGCAGCAGGACAGGGGCGAGGAACACTGAAGCTTTCTTT. Variable domain in full (rest from reference TRBV2 and TRBJ1-1): EPEVTQTPSHQVTQMGQEVILRCVPISNHLYFYWYRQILGQKVEFLVSFYNNEISEKSEIFDDQFSVERPDGSNFTLKIRSTKLEDSAMYFCASSRTGARNTEAFFGQGTRLTVV.

There are a few counts of this clone. V is TRBV6-1 and J is TRBJ1-5, with a tentative D call TRBD1 (6 bases). The ends were cut back, 4 bases at V and 3 bases at J, with 22 bases in the middle. This CDR3 comprises 18 residues. Germline V CDR1 and CDR2: MNHNS, SASEGT. The CDR3 reads CASSAELIRDTINQPQHF. The CDR3 DNA sequence: TGTGCCAGCAGTGCAGAGCTAATCCGGGACACGATCAATCAGCCCCAGCATTTT.

This chain uses TRBV19 with TRBJ2-5, with TRBD2 identical over 8 bases. V lost 4 bases and J lost 5; bases outside the gene matches: 15. Germline lookup yields CDR1 LNHDA and CDR2 SQIVND (reference sequence). This CDR3 comprises 17 residues. The DNA for the CDR3 is TGTGCCAGTAGTAGGTCCCGCGGGGGGCCCGCCAGGGAGACCCAGTACTTC. Its translation is CASSRSRGGPARETQYF.

This chain links TRBV5-8 with TRBJ1-2; 7 nucleotides line up with TRBD1. CDR1 and CDR2 (germline): SGHTS, YDEGEE. J lost 3 bases, V lost 4 bases, and 6 bases had no gene match. The CDR3 is 14 amino acids. The CDR3 is CASSEYDRDYGYTF. The CDR3 DNA is TGTGCCAGCAGCGAATACGACAGGGACTATGGCTACACCTTC.

The chain joins TRBV7-9 to TRBJ1-6, with a tentative D call TRBD1 (5 bases). From germline, CDR1 is SEHNR and CDR2 FQNEAQ (reference sequence). There are 16 residues in the CDR3. V lost 2 bases, J lost 7 bases, and 15 bases lay in between. CDR3 loop: CASSLIVGASNSPLHF. CDR3 DNA: TGTGCCAGCAGCTTAATTGTAGGGGCGTCAAATTCACCCCTCCACTTT.